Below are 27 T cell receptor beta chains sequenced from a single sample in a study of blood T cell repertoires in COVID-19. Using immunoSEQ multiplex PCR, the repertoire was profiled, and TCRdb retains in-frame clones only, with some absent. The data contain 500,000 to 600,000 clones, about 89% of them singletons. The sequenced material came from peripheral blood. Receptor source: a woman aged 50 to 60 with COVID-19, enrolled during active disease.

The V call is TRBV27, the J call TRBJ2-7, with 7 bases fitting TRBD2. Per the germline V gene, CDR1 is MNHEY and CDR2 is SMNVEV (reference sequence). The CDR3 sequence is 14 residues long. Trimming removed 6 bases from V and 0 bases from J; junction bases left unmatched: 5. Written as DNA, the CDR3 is TGTGCCAGCAGCCACGGGGGGAGCTCCTACGAGCAGTACTTC. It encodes CASSHGGSSYEQYF.

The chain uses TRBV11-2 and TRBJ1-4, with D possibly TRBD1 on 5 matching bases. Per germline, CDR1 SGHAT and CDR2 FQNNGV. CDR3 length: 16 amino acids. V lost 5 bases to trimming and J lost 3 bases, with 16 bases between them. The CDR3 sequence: CASSLPLGGANEKLFF. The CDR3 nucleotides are TGTGCCAGCAGCCTTCCGTTGGGGGGAGCTAATGAAAAACTGTTTTTT.

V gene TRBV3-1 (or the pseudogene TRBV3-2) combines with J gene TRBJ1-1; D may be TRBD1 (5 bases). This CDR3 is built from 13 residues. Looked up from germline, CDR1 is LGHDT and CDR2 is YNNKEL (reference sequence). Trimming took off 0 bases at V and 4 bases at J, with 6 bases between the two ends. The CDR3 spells CASSQDGATEAFF. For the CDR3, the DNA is TGTGCCAGCAGCCAAGATGGGGCCACTGAAGCTTTCTTT.

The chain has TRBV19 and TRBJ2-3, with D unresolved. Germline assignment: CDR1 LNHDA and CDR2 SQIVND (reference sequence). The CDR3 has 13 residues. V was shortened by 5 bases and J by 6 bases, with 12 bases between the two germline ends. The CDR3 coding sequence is TGTGCCAGTAGTGACTCGACGCACGATACGCAGTATTTT. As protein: CASSDSTHDTQYF.

CDR3 DNA sequence: TGTGCCAGCAGTTTATCGACTACCGGACCCCGGCGGGGGGAGCAGTACTTC. Its protein is CASSLSTTGPRRGEQYF. J is TRBJ2-7 and V is TRBV27, with 7 positions matching TRBD2. V shed 0 bases, J shed 7 bases, and the junction held 15 bases outside the gene matches. CDR3 length: 17 residues. The germline gives CDR1 MNHEY, CDR2 SMNVEV (reference sequence).

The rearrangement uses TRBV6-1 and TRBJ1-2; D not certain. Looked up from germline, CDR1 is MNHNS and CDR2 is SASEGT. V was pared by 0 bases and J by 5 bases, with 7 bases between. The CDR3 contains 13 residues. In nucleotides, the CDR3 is TGTGCCAGCAGTGAAGCAGGGAGGTATGGCTACACCTTC. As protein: CASSEAGRYGYTF.

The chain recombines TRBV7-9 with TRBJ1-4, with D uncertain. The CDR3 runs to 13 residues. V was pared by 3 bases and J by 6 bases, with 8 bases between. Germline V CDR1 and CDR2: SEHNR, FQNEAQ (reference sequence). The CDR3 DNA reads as TGTGCCAGCAGCTTTTGGGGAGATGAAAAACTGTTTTTT. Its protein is CASSFWGDEKLFF.

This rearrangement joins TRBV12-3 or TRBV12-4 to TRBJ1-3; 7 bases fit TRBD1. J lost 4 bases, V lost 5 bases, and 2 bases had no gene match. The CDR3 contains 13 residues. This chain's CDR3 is CASSTGQGNTIYF. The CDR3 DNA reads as TGTGCCAGCAGTACGGGACAGGGAAACACCATATATTTT.

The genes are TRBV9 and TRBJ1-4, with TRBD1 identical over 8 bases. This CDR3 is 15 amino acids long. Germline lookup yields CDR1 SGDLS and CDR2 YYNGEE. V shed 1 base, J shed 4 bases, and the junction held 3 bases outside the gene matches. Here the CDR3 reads CASSVTGTGNEKLFF. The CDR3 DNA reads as TGTGCCAGCAGCGTAACCGGGACAGGTAATGAAAAACTGTTTTTT.

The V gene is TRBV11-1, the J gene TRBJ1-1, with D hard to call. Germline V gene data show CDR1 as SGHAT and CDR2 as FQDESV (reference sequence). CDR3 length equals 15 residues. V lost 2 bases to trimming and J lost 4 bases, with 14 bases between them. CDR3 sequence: CASSLNPGGVTEAFF. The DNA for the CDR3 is TGTGCCAGCAGCTTAAACCCCGGAGGCGTCACTGAAGCTTTCTTT.

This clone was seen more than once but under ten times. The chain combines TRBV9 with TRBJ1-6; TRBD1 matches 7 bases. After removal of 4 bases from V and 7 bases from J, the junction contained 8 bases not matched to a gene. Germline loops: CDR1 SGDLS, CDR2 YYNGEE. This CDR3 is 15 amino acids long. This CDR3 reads CASSPQPGGNSPLHF. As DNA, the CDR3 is TGTGCCAGCAGCCCTCAGCCAGGGGGAAATTCACCCCTCCACTTT.

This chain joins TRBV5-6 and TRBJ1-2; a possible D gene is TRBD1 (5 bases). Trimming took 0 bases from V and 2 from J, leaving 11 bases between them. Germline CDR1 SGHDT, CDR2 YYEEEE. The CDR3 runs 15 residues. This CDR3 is CASSLAGGANYGYTF. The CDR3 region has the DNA TGTGCCAGCAGCTTGGCCGGCGGGGCAAACTATGGCTACACCTTC.

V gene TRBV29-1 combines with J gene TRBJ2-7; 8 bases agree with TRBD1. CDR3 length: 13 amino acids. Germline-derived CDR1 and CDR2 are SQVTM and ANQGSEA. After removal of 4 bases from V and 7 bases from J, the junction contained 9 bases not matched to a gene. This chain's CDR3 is CSVAPTGGREQYF. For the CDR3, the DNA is TGCAGCGTTGCTCCAACAGGGGGGCGGGAGCAGTACTTC.

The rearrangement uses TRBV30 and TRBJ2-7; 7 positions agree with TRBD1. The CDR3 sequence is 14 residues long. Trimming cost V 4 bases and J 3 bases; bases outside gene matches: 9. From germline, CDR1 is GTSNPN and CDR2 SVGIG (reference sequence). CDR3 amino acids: CAWKDGTADYEQYF. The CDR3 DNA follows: TGTGCCTGGAAGGATGGGACAGCAGACTACGAGCAGTACTTC.

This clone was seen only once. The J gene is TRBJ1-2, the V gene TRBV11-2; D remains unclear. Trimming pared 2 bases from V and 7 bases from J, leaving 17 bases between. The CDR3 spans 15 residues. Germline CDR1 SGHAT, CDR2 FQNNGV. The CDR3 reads CASSLSSAGKAGYTF. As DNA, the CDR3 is TGTGCCAGCAGCTTATCGAGCGCGGGTAAAGCTGGCTACACCTTC.

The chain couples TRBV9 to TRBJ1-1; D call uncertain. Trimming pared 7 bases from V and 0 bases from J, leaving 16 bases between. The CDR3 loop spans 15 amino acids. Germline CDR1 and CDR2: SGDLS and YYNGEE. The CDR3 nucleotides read TGTGCCAGCTGCCCGTTGAGGAGCGTGAACACTGAAGCTTTCTTT. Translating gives CASCPLRSVNTEAFF.

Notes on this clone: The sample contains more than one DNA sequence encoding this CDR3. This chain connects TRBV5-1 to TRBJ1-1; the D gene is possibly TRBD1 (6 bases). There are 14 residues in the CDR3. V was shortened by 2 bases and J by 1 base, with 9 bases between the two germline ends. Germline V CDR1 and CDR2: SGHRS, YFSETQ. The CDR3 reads CASSFTGQNTEAFF. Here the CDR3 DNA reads TGCGCCAGCAGCTTCACAGGGCAGAACACTGAAGCTTTCTTT.

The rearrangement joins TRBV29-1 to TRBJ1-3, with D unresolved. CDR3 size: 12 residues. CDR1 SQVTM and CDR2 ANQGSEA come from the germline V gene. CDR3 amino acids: CGSGGGGNTIYF. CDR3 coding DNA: TGCGGAAGTGGCGGTGGTGGAAACACCATATATTTT.

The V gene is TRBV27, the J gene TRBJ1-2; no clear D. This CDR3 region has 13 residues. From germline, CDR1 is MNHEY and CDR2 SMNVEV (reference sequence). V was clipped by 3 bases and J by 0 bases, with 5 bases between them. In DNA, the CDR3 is TGTGCCAGCAGTTTGAGTCCTAACTATGGCTACACCTTC. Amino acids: CASSLSPNYGYTF.

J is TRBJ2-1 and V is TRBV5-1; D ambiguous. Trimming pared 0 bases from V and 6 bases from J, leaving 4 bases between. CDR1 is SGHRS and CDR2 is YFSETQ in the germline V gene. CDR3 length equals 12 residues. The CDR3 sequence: CASSLVVNEQFF. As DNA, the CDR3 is TGCGCCAGCAGCTTGGTAGTCAATGAGCAGTTCTTC.

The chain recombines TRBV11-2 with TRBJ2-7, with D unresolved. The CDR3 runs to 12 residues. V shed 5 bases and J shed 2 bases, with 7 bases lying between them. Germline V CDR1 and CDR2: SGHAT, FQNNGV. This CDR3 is CASSTAPYEQYF. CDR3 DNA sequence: TGTGCCAGCAGCACAGCCCCCTACGAGCAGTACTTC.

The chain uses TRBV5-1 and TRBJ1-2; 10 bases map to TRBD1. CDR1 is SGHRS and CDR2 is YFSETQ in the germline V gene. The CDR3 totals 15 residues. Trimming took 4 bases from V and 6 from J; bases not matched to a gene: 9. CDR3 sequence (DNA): TGCGCCAGCAGCGTAACCGGGACAGGGGCGGATGGCTACACCTTC. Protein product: CASSVTGTGADGYTF.

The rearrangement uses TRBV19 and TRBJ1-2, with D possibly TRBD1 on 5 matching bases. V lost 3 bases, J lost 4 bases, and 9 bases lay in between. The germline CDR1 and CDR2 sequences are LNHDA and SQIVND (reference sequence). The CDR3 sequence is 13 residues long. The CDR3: CASSIQGPYGYTF. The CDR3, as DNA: TGTGCCAGTAGTATCCAGGGTCCCTATGGCTACACCTTC.

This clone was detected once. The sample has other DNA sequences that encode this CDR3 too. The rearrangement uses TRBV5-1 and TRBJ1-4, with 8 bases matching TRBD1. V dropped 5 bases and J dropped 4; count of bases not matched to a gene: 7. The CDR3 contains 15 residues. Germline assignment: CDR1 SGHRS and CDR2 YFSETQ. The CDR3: CASSSPGQDNEKLFF. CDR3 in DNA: TGCGCCAGCAGTTCCCCGGGACAGGATAATGAAAAACTGTTTTTT.

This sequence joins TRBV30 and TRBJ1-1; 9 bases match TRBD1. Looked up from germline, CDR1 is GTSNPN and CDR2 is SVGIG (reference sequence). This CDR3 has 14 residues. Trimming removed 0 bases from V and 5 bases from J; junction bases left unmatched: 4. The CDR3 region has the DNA TGTGCCTGGAGTGTACAGGGGGCGCAAACTGAAGCTTTCTTT. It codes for CAWSVQGAQTEAFF.

The CDR3 sequence: CAWGGAGNYGYTF. The CDR3 DNA reads TGTGCCTGGGGGGGGGCAGGTAACTATGGCTACACCTTC. The chain combines TRBV7-9 with TRBJ1-2; D possibly corresponds to TRBD1 (6 bases). This CDR3 is built from 13 residues. Germline lookup yields CDR1 SEHNR and CDR2 FQNEAQ (reference sequence). Trimming shortened V by 11 bases and J by 1 base, and 14 bases separated the two germline ends.

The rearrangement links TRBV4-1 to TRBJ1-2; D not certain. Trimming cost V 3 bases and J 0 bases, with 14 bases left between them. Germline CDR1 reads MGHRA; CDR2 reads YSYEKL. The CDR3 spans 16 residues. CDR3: CASSHPALIANYGYTF. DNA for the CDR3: TGCGCCAGCAGCCACCCCGCCCTCATAGCTAACTATGGCTACACCTTC.